This T cell receptor (beta chain) was recorded in a study of cytomegalovirus exposure and HLA in healthy donors. Findings of the study overall: Productive status was seen about 90% or about 30% of the time for most TCR beta V segments in an earlier analysis. Analysis was performed later, and it showed HLA-associated TCR beta chains to be more clonally expanded than equally common others. Sequences of the TCR beta chain were said to predict the HLA-A and HLA-B alleles of most subjects accurately. For presence/absence analyses, sequencing depth was assumed to be roughly uniform across donors.

Both 60 Vbeta primers and 13 Jbeta primers went into the PCR. Here immunoSEQ multiplex PCR was the method, and the copy in TCRdb shows in-frame clones only, minus some. This table holds about 88,000 clones, 69% found once. In the case of this clone: Its target is not known.

This receptor was taken from a man aged 45-65 years in good health and CMV-seronegative. Sequencing was done on a sample of PBMCs.

The CDR3 loop reads CASSPPQGYVIQYF. DNA for the CDR3: TGTGCCAGCAGCCCCCCCCAGGGATATGTCATTCAGTACTTC. The chain carries TRBV4-2 and TRBJ2-4; D possibly corresponds to TRBD1 (5 bases). The V end was cut by 4 bases, the J end by 9 bases, with 16 bases between. Germline CDR1 is LGHNA and CDR2 is YNFKEQ. The CDR3 runs to 14 residues.